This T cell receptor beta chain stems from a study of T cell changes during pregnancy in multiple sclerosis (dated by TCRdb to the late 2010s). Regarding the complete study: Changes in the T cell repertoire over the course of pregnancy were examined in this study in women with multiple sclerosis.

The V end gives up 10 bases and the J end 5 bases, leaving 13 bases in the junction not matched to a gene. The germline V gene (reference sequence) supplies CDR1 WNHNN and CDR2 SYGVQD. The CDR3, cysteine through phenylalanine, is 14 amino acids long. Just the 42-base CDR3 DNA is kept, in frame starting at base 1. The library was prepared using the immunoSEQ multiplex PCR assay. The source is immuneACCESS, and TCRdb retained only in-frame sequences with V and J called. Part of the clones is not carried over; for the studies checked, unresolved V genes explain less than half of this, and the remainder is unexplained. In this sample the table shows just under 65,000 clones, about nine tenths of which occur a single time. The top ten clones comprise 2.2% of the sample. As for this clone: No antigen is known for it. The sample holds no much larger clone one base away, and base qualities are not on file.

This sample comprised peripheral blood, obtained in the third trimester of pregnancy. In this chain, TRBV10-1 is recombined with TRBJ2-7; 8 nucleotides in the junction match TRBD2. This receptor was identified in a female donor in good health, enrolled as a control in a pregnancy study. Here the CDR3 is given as CATPRGGRNHEQYF. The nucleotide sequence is TGCGCCACGCCTCGCGGGGGGCGGAACCACGAGCAGTACTTC.